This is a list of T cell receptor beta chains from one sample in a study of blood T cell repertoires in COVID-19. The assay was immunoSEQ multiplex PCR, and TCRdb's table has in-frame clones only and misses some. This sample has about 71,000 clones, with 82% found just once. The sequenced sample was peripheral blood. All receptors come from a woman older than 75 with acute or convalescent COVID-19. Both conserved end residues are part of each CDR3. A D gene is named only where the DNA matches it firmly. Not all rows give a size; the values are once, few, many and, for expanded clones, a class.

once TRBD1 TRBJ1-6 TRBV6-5 TGTGCCAGCAGCGGACAGGGGCTAAGTAATTCACCCCTCCACTTT CASSGQGLSNSPLHF
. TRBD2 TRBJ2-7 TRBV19 TGTGCCAGTACCAATCTAGCGGGAGTTCGGCCCTACGAGCAGTACTTC CASTNLAGVRPYEQYF
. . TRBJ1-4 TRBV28 TGTGCCAGCAGTACGCCCGGGACAAGAAATGAAAAACTGTTTTTT CASSTPGTRNEKLFF
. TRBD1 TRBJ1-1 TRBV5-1 TGCGCCAGCAGCTTGGAAGGACAGGGGATCGCTGAAGCTTTCTTT CASSLEGQGIAEAFF
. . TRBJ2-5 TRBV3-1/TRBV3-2 TGTGCCAGCAGCCAAGGCGCTAGTGGGGAGACCCAGTACTTC CASSQGASGETQYF
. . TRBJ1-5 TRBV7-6 TGTGCCAGCAGCTTAGGGGAGATTCAGCCCCAGCATTTT CASSLGEIQPQHF
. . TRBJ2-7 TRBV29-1 TGCAGCGTAGTTGGAGGGAATTGGTACGAGCAGTACTTC CSVVGGNWYEQYF
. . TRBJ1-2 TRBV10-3 TGTGCCATCAGCTTAACGGGGTTTGGCTACACCTTC CAISLTGFGYTF
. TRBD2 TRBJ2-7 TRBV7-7 TGTGCCAGCAGCAAGCTAGCGGGAGGGCCCTACGAGCAGTACTTC CASSKLAGGPYEQYF
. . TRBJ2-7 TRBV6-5 TGTGCCAGCAGTTACGCTACAGGCGTAGGAATGTACTTC CASSYATGVGMYF
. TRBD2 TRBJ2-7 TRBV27 TGTGCCAGCAGTTCCGGGACTAGCGGGAGGTACGAGCAGTACTTC CASSSGTSGRYEQYF
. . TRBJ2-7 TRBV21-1 TGTGCCAGCAGCAAAGAGTGTTTGCAGGGGGCGGCCTACGAGCAGTACTTC CASSKECLQGAAYEQYF
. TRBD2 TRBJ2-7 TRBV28 TGTGCCAGCAGTCTAAGCGGGACCAAACTCTACGAGCAGTACTTC CASSLSGTKLYEQYF
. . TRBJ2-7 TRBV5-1 TGCGCCAGCAGCTTGGTGTTCCAGGTCCTCTCCTACGAGCAGTACTTC CASSLVFQVLSYEQYF
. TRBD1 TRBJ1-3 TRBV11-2 TGTGCCAGCAGCTTAAGGGGGACAGCTGGAAACACCATATATTTT CASSLRGTAGNTIYF
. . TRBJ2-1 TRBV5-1 TGCGCCAGCAGCCTAAACCGGGACTCTTACAATGAGCAGTTCTTC CASSLNRDSYNEQFF
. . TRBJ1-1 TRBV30 TGTGCCTGGAGTGTCTGGAGGGACACTGAAGCTTTCTTT CAWSVWRDTEAFF
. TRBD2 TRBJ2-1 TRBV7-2 TGTGCCAGCAGCTTAGTGGGGACTAGCGTCAATGAGCAGTTCTTC CASSLVGTSVNEQFF
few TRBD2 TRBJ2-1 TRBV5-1 TGCGCCAGCAGCTTGGCCCCCGCGCAGCGGGGTTACAATGAGCAGTTCTTC CASSLAPAQRGYNEQFF
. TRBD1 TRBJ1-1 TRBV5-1 TGCGCCAGCAGCCCCCGGGACAGGTCGAGTATTGGGAACACTGAAGCTTTCTTT CASSPRDRSSIGNTEAFF
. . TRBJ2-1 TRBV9 TGTGCCAGCAGCCTAGGGTCTAACTACAATGAGCAGTTCTTC CASSLGSNYNEQFF
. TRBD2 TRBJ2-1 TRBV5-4 TGTGCCAGCAGCCTACCTAGCGGGGAGCAGTTCTTC CASSLPSGEQFF
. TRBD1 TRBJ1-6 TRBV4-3 TGCGCCAGCAGCCAACTCAGGGGGTATTCACCCCTCCACTTT CASSQLRGYSPLHF
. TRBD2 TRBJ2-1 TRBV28 TGTGCCAGCAGATTAGCGGGAGCGTACCCCTACAATGAGCAGTTCTTC CASRLAGAYPYNEQFF
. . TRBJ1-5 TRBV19 TGTGCCAGTAGTATGGTGACAGGAAATCAGCCCCAGCATTTT CASSMVTGNQPQHF
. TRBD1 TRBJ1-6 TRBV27 TGTGCCAGCAGTCCTACCTCCGGGACAGTTAATTCACCCCTCCACTTT CASSPTSGTVNSPLHF
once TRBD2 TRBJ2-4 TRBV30 TGTGCCTGGAGTGGTGGGCTAGCGGGGGTGAAAAACATTCAGTACTTC CAWSGGLAGVKNIQYF
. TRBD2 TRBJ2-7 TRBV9 TGTGCCAGCAGCACGGCTAGCGGGCGCTCCTACGAGCAGTACTTC CASSTASGRSYEQYF
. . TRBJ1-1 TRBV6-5 TGTGCCAGCAGTTTCGAGGGGGGGGTGACTGAAGCTTTCTTT CASSFEGGVTEAFF
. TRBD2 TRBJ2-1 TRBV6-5 TGTGCCATCCCCCGGGAGGGGAGCTCCTACAATGAGCAGTTCTTC CAIPREGSSYNEQFF
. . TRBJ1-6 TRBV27 TGTGCCAGCAGTTTAGAGGCCTATAATTCACCCCTCCACTTT CASSLEAYNSPLHF
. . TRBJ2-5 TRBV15 TGTGCCACCAGCAGAGATGGGGCGAGACAAGAGACCCAGTACTTC CATSRDGARQETQYF
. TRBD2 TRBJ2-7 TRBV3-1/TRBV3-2 TGTGCCAGCAGCCAAGAAATACAGGCTAGCGGGAACTACGAGCAGTACTTC CASSQEIQASGNYEQYF
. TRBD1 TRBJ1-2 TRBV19 TGTGCCAGTAGTATAGCGGCATCCCGGGACAGGCGGTATGGCTACACCTTC CASSIAASRDRRYGYTF
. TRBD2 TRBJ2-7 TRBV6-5 TGTGCCAGCAGTCCTAGCGGGAGGGCCTACGAGCAGTACTTC CASSPSGRAYEQYF
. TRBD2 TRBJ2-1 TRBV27 TGTGCCAGCAGTTCCTGGACTAGCGGGAGTAACAATGAGCAGTTCTTC CASSSWTSGSNNEQFF
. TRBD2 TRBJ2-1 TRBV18 TGTGCCAGCTCACCATCCGGGGGGAGGAACAATGAGCAGTTCTTC CASSPSGGRNNEQFF
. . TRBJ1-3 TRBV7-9 TGTGCCAGCAGCCATCCGGGGGTCGTAGGAAACACCATATATTTT CASSHPGVVGNTIYF
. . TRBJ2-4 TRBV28 TGTGCCAGCAGTCCGCTCGGGGGTCAAAACATTCAGTACTTC CASSPLGGQNIQYF
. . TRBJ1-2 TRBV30 TGTGCCTGGAGATTGAGTGAGAGCTATGGCTACACCTTC CAWRLSESYGYTF
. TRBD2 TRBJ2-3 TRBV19 TGTGCCAGTAGTATGGGGCTAGCGGGAGATACGCAGTATTTT CASSMGLAGDTQYF
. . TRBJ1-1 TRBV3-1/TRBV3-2 TGTGCCAGCAGCCAAGATCCCCTCGCGGGGAAAGTTGAAGCTTTCTTT CASSQDPLAGKVEAFF
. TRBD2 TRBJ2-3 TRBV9 TGTGCCAGCAGCACAGGAGCGGGAGCTACGCAGTATTTT CASSTGAGATQYF
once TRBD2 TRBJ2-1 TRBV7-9 TGTGCCAGCAGCTCTGGGACTAGCGGGAGACGTGCGAGCAATGAGCAGTTCTTC CASSSGTSGRRASNEQFF
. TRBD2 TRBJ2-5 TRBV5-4 TGTGCCAGCAGCTCCCTAGCGGGAGGGCTACAAGAGACCCAGTACTTC CASSSLAGGLQETQYF
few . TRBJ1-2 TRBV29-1 TGCAGCGGGGGGGAGGACGGCTACACCTTC CSGGEDGYTF
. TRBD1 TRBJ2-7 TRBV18 TGTGCCAGCTCACATCCGGGACAGGGGAGGCGCGAGCAGTACTTC CASSHPGQGRREQYF
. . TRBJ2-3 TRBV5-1 TGCGCCAGCAGCTTGGAGACAAGCACAGATACGCAGTATTTT CASSLETSTDTQYF
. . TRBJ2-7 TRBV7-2 TGTGCCAGCAGCTTAGGTACGGGTACCTACGAGCAGTACTTC CASSLGTGTYEQYF
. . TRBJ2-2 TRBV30 TGTGCCTGGAGTAAACTGTTGGACACCGGGGAGCTGTTTTTT CAWSKLLDTGELFF
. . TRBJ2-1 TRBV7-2 TGTGCCAGCAGCCTGTTAGCCCTCAATGAGCAGTTCTTC CASSLLALNEQFF